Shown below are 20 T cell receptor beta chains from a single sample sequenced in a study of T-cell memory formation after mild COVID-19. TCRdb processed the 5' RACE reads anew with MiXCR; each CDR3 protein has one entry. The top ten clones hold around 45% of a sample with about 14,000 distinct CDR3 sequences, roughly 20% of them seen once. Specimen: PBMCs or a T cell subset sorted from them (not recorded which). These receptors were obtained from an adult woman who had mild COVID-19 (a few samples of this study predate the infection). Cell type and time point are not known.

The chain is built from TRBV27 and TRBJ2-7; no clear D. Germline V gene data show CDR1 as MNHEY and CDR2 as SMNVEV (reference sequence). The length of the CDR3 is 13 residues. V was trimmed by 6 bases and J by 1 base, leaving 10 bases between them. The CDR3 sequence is CASSHGPSYEQYF. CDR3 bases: TGTGCCAGCAGCCATGGGCCGTCCTACGAGCAGTACTTC.

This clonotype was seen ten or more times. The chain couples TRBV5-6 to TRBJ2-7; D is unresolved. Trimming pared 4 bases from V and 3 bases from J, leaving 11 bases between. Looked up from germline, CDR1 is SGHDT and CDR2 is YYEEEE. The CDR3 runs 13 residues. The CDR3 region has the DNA TGTGCCAGCAGCCTGCCCAATTTCTACGAGCAGTACTTC. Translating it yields CASSLPNFYEQYF.

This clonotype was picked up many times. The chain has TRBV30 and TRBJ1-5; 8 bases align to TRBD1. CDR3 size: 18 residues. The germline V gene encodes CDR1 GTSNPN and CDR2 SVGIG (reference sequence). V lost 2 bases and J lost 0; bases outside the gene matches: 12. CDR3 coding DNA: TGTGCCTGGAGTCTGGGGCTTATCGACAGGGGTAGCAATCAGCCCCAGCATTTT. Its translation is CAWSLGLIDRGSNQPQHF.

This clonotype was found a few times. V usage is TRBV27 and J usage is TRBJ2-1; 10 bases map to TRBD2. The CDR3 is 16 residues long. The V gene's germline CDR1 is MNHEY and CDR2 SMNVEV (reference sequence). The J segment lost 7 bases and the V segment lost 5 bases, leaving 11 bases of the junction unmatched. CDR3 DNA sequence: TGTGCCAGCAGTCTCCTAGCGGGAGCCCCAACGAATGAGCAGTTCTTC. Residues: CASSLLAGAPTNEQFF.

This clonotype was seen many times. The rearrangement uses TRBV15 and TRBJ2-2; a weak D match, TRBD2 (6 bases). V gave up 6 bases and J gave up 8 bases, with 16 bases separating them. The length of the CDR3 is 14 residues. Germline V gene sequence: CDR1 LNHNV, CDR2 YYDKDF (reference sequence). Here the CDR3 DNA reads TGTGCCACCAGTAACGACCGGAGGGCGGGGGAGCTGTTTTTT. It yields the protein CATSNDRRAGELFF.

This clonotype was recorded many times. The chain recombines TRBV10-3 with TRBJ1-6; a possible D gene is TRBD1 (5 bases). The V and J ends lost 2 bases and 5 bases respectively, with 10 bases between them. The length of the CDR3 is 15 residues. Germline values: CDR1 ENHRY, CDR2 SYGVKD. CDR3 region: CAISEMTVNNSPLHF. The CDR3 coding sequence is TGTGCCATCAGTGAGATGACAGTAAATAATTCACCCCTCCACTTT.

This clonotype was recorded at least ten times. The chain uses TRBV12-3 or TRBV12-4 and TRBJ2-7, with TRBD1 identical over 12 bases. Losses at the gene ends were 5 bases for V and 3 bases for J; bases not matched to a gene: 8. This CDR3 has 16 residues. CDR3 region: CASSPTRDRGLYEQYF. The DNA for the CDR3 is TGTGCCAGCAGTCCTACCCGGGACAGGGGGCTCTACGAGCAGTACTTC.

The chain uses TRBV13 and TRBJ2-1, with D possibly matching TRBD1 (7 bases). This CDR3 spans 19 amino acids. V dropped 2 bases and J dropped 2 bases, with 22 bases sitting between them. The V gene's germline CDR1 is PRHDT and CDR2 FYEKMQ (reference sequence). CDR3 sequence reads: CASSLSSGGTDDTYNEQFF. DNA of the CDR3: TGTGCCAGCAGCTTATCTTCCGGAGGGACAGATGACACCTACAATGAGCAGTTCTTC.

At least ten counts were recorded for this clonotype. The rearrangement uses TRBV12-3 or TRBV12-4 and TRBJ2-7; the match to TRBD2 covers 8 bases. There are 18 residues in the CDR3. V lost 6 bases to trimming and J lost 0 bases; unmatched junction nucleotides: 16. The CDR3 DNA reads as TGTGCCAGCAGCCGAACACGACTAGCGCTGCCTAGCTCCTACGAGCAGTACTTC. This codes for CASSRTRLALPSSYEQYF.

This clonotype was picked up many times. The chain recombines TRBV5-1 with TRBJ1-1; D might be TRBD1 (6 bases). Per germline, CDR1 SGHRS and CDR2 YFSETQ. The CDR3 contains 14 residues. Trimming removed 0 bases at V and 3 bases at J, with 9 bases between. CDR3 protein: CASSLAKGDTEAFF. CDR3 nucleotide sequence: TGCGCCAGCAGCTTGGCCAAGGGGGACACTGAAGCTTTCTTT.

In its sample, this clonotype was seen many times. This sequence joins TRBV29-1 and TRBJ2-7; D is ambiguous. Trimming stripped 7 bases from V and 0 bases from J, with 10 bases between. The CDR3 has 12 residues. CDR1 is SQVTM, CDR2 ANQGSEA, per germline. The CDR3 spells CSAKESSYEQYF. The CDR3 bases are TGCAGCGCGAAGGAATCCTCCTACGAGCAGTACTTC.

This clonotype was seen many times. CDR3 amino acids: CASSQAGVRATEAFF. The CDR3 DNA sequence: TGCGCCAGCAGCCAAGCCGGAGTGAGAGCAACTGAAGCTTTCTTT. The chain links TRBV4-1 to TRBJ1-1; D remains unclear. Germline V gene sequence: CDR1 MGHRA, CDR2 YSYEKL. Between the trimmed V and J ends, which lost 1 base and 5 bases, there was a span of 14 bases. The CDR3 spans 15 residues.

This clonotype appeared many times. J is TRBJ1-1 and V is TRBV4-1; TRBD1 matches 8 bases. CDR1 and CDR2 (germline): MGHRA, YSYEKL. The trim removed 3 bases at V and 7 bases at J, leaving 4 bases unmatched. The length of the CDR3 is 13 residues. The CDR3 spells CASSHHRGGEAFF. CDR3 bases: TGCGCCAGCAGCCACCACAGGGGGGGTGAAGCTTTCTTT.

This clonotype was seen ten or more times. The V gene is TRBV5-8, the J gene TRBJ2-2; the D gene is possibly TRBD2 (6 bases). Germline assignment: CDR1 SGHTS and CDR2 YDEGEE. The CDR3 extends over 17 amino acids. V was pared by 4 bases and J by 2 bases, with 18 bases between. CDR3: CASSPLRLAANTGELFF. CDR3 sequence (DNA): TGTGCCAGCAGCCCCCTCCGCTTAGCGGCAAACACCGGGGAGCTGTTTTTT.

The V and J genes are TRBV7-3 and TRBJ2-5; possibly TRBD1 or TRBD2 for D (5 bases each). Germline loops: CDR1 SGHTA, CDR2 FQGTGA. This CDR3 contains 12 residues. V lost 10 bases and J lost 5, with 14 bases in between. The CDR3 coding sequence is TGTGCCAACCGAGGGCCAGGGGAGACCCAGTACTTC. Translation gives CANRGPGETQYF.

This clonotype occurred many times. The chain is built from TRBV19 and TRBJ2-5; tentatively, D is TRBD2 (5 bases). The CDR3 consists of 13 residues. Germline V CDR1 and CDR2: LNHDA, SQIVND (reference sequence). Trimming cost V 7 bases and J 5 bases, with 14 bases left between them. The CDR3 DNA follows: TGTGCCAGTAATCACGGGGTCAAGGAGACCCAGTACTTC. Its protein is CASNHGVKETQYF.

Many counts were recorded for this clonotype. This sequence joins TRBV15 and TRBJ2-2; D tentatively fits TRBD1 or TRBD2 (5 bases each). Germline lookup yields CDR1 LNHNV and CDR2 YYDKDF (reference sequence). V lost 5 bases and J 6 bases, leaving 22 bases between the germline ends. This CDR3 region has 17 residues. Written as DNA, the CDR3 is TGTGCCACCAGCGAGGAGGAATACTCTGGGACCGCCGGGGAGCTGTTTTTT. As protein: CATSEEEYSGTAGELFF.

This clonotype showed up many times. The CDR3 sequence is CASRTRGAAVYGYTF. CDR3 DNA sequence: TGTGCCAGCAGGACAAGGGGGGCAGCGGTCTATGGCTACACCTTC. The genes are TRBV6-5 and TRBJ1-2; D possibly corresponds to TRBD1 (6 bases). This CDR3 has 15 residues. Germline CDR1 reads MNHEY; CDR2 reads SVGAGI. V was cut by 6 bases and J by 4 bases, with 18 bases left in between.

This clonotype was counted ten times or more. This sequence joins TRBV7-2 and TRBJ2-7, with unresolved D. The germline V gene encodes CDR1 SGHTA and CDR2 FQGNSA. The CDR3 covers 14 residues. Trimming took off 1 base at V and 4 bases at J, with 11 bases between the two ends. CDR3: CASSLVLKGYEQYF. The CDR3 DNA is TGTGCCAGCAGCTTAGTTCTGAAGGGTTACGAGCAGTACTTC. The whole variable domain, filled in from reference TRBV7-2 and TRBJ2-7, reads GAGVSQSPSNKVTEKGKDVELRCDPISGHTALYWYRQSLGQGLEFLIYFQGNSAPDKSGLPSDRFSAERTGGSVSTLTIQRTQQEDSAVYLCASSLVLKGYEQYFGPGTRLTVT.

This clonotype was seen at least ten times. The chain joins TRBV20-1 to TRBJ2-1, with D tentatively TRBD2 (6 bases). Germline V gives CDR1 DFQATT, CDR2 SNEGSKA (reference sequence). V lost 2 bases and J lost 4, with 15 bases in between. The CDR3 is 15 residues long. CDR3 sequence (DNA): TGCAGTGCTAGAACGATCGGGGGAGGATACAATGAGCAGTTCTTC. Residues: CSARTIGGGYNEQFF.